A single sample gave rise to the 17 T cell receptor beta chains below, sequenced in a study of blood T cell repertoires in COVID-19. Sequenced by immunoSEQ multiplex PCR; TCRdb stores in-frame clones only, minus some. The sample has 60,000 to 85,000 clones, around 90% seen once; the top ten hold around 3.6%. The sample consisted of peripheral blood. The source of these receptors is a woman aged 50 to 65 with COVID-19, enrolled during active disease.

V is TRBV7-9 and J is TRBJ2-1, with 8 bases matching TRBD1. Germline CDR1 SEHNR, CDR2 FQNEAQ (reference sequence). The CDR3 length is 15 residues. V shed 4 bases, J shed 6 bases, and the junction held 8 bases outside the gene matches. The CDR3 DNA is TGTGCCAGCAGCTCAGGACAGGGAGGTGGCAATGAGCAGTTCTTC. Translation: CASSSGQGGGNEQFF.

The count of this clone is one. The chain uses TRBV11-1 and TRBJ2-7; perhaps TRBD1 as D (6 bases). The V end lost 3 bases, the J end lost 7 bases, and 10 bases lay between the germline ends. CDR1 and CDR2 (germline): SGHAT, FQDESV (reference sequence). The CDR3 length is 12 residues. CDR3 bases: TGTGCCAGCAGCTTTAACAGGGAAGAGCAGTACTTC. Amino acids: CASSFNREEQYF.

The chain combines TRBV23-1 with TRBJ2-7; D might be TRBD1 (6 bases). TRBV23-1 is an ORF for which the function is uncertain. The CDR3 spans 16 residues. V dropped 2 bases and J dropped 0 bases, with 14 bases sitting between them. The CDR3 region is CASSQRSDRPSYEQYF. The CDR3 nucleotides are TGCGCCAGCAGTCAAAGATCGGACAGACCCTCCTACGAGCAGTACTTC.

The chain carries TRBV27 and TRBJ2-2, with D perhaps matching TRBD1 (5 bases). V was cut by 7 bases and J by 4 bases, with 22 bases left in between. The CDR3 loop spans 17 amino acids. Germline CDR1 and CDR2: MNHEY and SMNVEV (reference sequence). The CDR3 reads CASTAGRGTPGTGELFF. The CDR3 DNA reads TGTGCCAGCACCGCTGGAAGGGGCACACCTGGCACCGGGGAGCTGTTTTTT.

The chain combines TRBV28 with TRBJ2-7, with D possibly matching TRBD2 (7 bases). Trimming stripped 5 bases from V and 6 bases from J, with 17 bases between. CDR1 is MDHEN and CDR2 is SYDVKM in the germline V gene. This CDR3 is 14 amino acids long. The CDR3 nucleotides read TGTGCCAGCAGTCGTGCGGGGGCGCTGATCGAGCAGTACTTC. Encoded protein: CASSRAGALIEQYF. Complete variable domain (other parts from reference TRBV28 and TRBJ2-7): DVKVTQSSRYLVKRTGEKVFLECVQDMDHENMFWYRQDPGLGLRLIYFSYDVKMKEKGDIPEGYSVSREKKERFSLILESASTNQTSMYLCASSRAGALIEQYFGPGTRLTVT.

V usage is TRBV28 and J usage is TRBJ2-7, with a possible D match to TRBD1 (6 bases). Germline loops: CDR1 MDHEN, CDR2 SYDVKM. V shed 6 bases and J shed 3 bases, with 18 bases lying between them. The CDR3 covers 15 residues. The CDR3 DNA reads as TGTGCCAGCAGCGGGCCGGGACATACCATCTACGAGCAGTACTTC. Translated, it gives CASSGPGHTIYEQYF.

The rearrangement links TRBV6-6 to TRBJ2-1; D uncertain. Germline V lookup: CDR1 MNHNY, CDR2 SVGAGI (reference sequence). V was trimmed by 6 bases and J by 10 bases, leaving 13 bases between them. This CDR3 has 12 residues. CDR3 in DNA: TGTGCCAGCAGAAATTTTCGACAAGAGCAGTTCTTC. Encoded protein: CASRNFRQEQFF.

The gene calls are TRBV5-1 and TRBJ2-1, with D possibly TRBD2 on 6 matching bases. The V and J ends lost 5 bases and 7 bases respectively, with 19 bases between them. The length of the CDR3 is 15 residues. Germline CDR1 SGHRS, CDR2 YFSETQ. CDR3 DNA: TGCGCCAGCAGTCCTACTAGCCGCCTGTCGAATGAGCAGTTCTTC. This sequence encodes CASSPTSRLSNEQFF.

The J gene is TRBJ2-5, the V gene TRBV6-2 or TRBV6-3; 8 bases match TRBD2. J was trimmed by 4 bases and V by 2 bases; bases with no gene match: 15. Per the germline V gene, CDR1 is MNHEY and CDR2 is SVGEGT. The length of the CDR3 is 18 residues. The CDR3 loop reads CASSYPRGLASIRETQYF. The CDR3 DNA is TGTGCCAGCAGTTACCCCCGCGGACTAGCATCGATCCGAGAGACCCAGTACTTC.

The V and J genes are TRBV30 and TRBJ1-1; 7 positions agree with TRBD1. CDR1 and CDR2 (germline): GTSNPN, SVGIG (reference sequence). The CDR3 sequence is 14 residues long. V shed 4 bases and J 4 bases; nucleotides not matched to a gene: 9. CDR3 sequence (DNA): TGTGCCTGGATCCCAGGGGGTTTGGGCACTGAAGCTTTCTTT. The encoded protein is CAWIPGGLGTEAFF.

This clone has just a few counts. The V and J genes are TRBV5-4 and TRBJ1-2; D is ambiguous. The V gene's germline CDR1 is SGHNT and CDR2 YYREEE (reference sequence). CDR3 size: 13 residues. The germline V and J ends were trimmed by 4 bases and 4 bases, with 11 bases remaining between them. CDR3 in DNA: TGTGCCAGCAGCATCGGGAGCACCTATGGCTACACCTTC. This sequence encodes CASSIGSTYGYTF. Using reference TRBV5-4 and TRBJ1-2 for the parts outside the CDR3, the full variable domain is ETGVTQSPTHLIKTRGQQVTLRCSSQSGHNTVSWYQQALGQGPQFIFQYYREEENGRGNFPPRFSGLQFPNYSSELNVNALELDDSALYLCASSIGSTYGYTFGSGTRLTVV.

The V gene is TRBV19, the J gene TRBJ1-6; D may be TRBD1 (6 bases). This CDR3 is built from 14 residues. From germline, CDR1 is LNHDA and CDR2 SQIVND (reference sequence). The V end was cut by 8 bases, the J end by 10 bases, with 18 bases between. CDR3 region: CASRRGGGESPLHF. For the CDR3, the DNA is TGTGCCAGTCGCCGCGGGGGGGGCGAGTCACCCCTCCACTTT.

This chain uses TRBV7-9 with TRBJ2-1, with TRBD1 matching 7 bases. With 5 bases clipped from V and 4 bases from J, the junction kept 8 bases outside the gene matches. The CDR3 is 15 amino acids. Germline-derived CDR1 and CDR2 are SEHNR and FQNEAQ (reference sequence). CDR3 protein: CASSITGVSYNEQFF. The CDR3, as DNA: TGTGCCAGCAGCATCACAGGGGTCTCATACAATGAGCAGTTCTTC.

The chain joins TRBV19 to TRBJ2-7, with TRBD1 as a possible D gene (6 bases). Trimming removed 6 bases from V and 5 bases from J, with 14 bases in between. CDR3 length: 13 amino acids. Germline CDR1 reads LNHDA; CDR2 reads SQIVND (reference sequence). CDR3: CASRPTGWNEQYF. CDR3 sequence (DNA): TGTGCCAGTAGGCCTACAGGGTGGAACGAGCAGTACTTC.

This chain uses TRBV11-2 with TRBJ1-2, with a weak D call TRBD1 (6 bases). Germline values: CDR1 SGHAT, CDR2 FQNNGV. This CDR3 is 15 amino acids long. V was shortened by 3 bases and J by 5 bases, with 16 bases between the two germline ends. The CDR3 loop is CASSFYLGGPYGYTF. The CDR3 DNA sequence: TGTGCCAGCAGCTTCTACCTGGGGGGGCCGTATGGCTACACCTTC.

This clone was recorded a few times. This chain uses TRBV7-2 with TRBJ1-5; 10 positions match TRBD1. This CDR3 region has 14 residues. The germline CDR1 and CDR2 sequences are SGHTA and FQGNSA. The ends lost 4 bases at V and 7 bases at J; junction bases unmatched: 4. As DNA, the CDR3 is TGTGCCAGCAGCTCCGGGACAGGGGTCCAGCCCCAGCATTTT. Translated, it gives CASSSGTGVQPQHF.

The V gene is TRBV30, the J gene TRBJ2-5; TRBD1 is a possible D gene (5 bases). Germline V gene data show CDR1 as GTSNPN and CDR2 as SVGIG (reference sequence). The CDR3 extends over 13 amino acids. Trimming shortened V by 7 bases and J by 5 bases, and 17 bases separated the two germline ends. The CDR3 DNA follows: TGTGCCTATCCAGGAAGGGGTGACGAGACCCAGTACTTC. Amino acids: CAYPGRGDETQYF. Full variable domain (remainder filled in from reference TRBV30 and TRBJ2-5): SQTIHQWPATLVQPVGSPLSLECTVEGTSNPNLYWYRQAAGRGLQLLFYSVGIGQISSEVPQNLSASRPQDRQFILSSKKLLLSDSGFYLCAYPGRGDETQYFGPGTRLLVL.